This entry is about one T cell receptor beta chain. Its target is not known. Each patient went into thyroid surgery without having received any treatment. The data derive from a study of metastatic and nonmetastatic thyroid tumors. Overall study context: The authors compared repertoires across blood and tumor or nodule tissue from malignant and benign thyroid patients.

Original methodology: Variation in CDR3 across clinicopathological groups served as the basis for constructing a distant-metastasis classifier in papillary thyroid cancer. TCRdb called clones again from the PCR reads with MiXCR. These V and J calls are TCRdb output, not the study's own analysis. The repertoire includes some 30,000 clones, 33% of them detected once, and about 16% sits in the top ten. Study-level results: Reportedly, malignant thyroid tumors had significantly higher TCR beta diversity than benign nodules, in blood and tumor.

Sample: tumor tissue. This TCR derives from a female donor with papillary thyroid cancer or a benign thyroid nodule (not recorded which). Some clones in this sample may be carry-over from other donors' samples.

CDR3 DNA: TGTGCCAGCAGCTTAGAGGGACAAACCTACGAGCAGTACTTC. Translation: CASSLEGQTYEQYF. J is TRBJ2-7 and V is TRBV11-1, with D perhaps TRBD1 (6 bases). Germline V lookup: CDR1 SGHAT, CDR2 FQDESV (reference sequence). This CDR3 has 14 amino acids. V shed 1 base and J shed 2 bases, with 9 bases lying between them. The whole variable domain, filled in from reference TRBV11-1 and TRBJ2-7, reads EAEVAQSPRYKITEKSQAVAFWCDPISGHATLYWYRQILGQGPELLVQFQDESVVDDSQLPKDRFSAERLKGVDSTLKIQPAELGDSAMYLCASSLEGQTYEQYFGPGTRLTVT.